These 27 T cell receptor beta chains were sequenced from one sample in a study of Graves' ophthalmopathy and Graves' hyperthyroidism (dated by TCRdb to between 2018 and 2020). TCRdb records Illumina HiSeq 2000 as the sequencer. For repertoire sequencing, TCR beta CDR3 regions were amplified from RNA transcripts. The first round of RT-PCR was done with HTBI primers and the Qiagen OneStep RT-PCR kit, and was followed by a second round of multiplex PCR, then size selection and purification. In TCRdb, the public reads were trimmed at Q25 with fastp and aligned with MiXCR, with productive beta chains retained. Every entry covers one CDR3 protein and lists the most common genes and DNA from its rows. This sample has about 480,000 distinct CDR3 sequences in its table, and around 15% of those were observed once. About a tenth of the sample belongs to the ten largest clones. Material for sequencing was blood. The receptors were gathered from a woman in her thirties with Graves' ophthalmopathy. Donor details come from another sample of the same person, matched by shared clones.

Ten or more counts support this clonotype. The chain couples TRBV6-1 to TRBJ1-2; D ambiguous. The CDR3 is made up of 15 amino acids. Germline V gene lookup returns CDR1 MNHNS and CDR2 SASEGT. V lost 4 bases and J 0 bases, leaving 12 bases between the germline ends. The CDR3: CASSGDPGANYGYTF. CDR3 sequence (DNA): TGTGCCAGCAGTGGGGATCCGGGAGCTAACTATGGCTACACCTTC.

This clonotype showed up many times. One end of the junction varies from germline; a read error may be responsible. The gene calls are TRBV6-1 and TRBJ1-2, with TRBD1 matching over 10 bases. From germline, CDR1 is MNHNS and CDR2 SASEGT. The CDR3 length is 13 residues. Written as DNA, the CDR3 is TGTGCCAGCAGTGAAGCCAGGAGGGGACAGGGGCTATTC. Protein: CASSEARRGQGLF.

This clonotype was observed many times. The genes are TRBV28 and TRBJ1-1, with TRBD1 identical over 7 bases. V shed 9 bases, J shed 4 bases, and the junction held 11 bases outside the gene matches. This CDR3 comprises 14 residues. In germline, CDR1 is MDHEN, CDR2 SYDVKM. The CDR3 DNA follows: TGTGCCAGTAGACAGGGAAGTAAGACCACTGAAGCTTTCTTT. The encoded protein is CASRQGSKTTEAFF.

Ten or more counts support this clonotype. The chain has TRBV5-1 and TRBJ2-7, with D perhaps given as TRBD1 or TRBD2 (5 bases each). V was cut by 0 bases and J by 3 bases, with 13 bases left in between. Germline V gene data show CDR1 as SGHRS and CDR2 as YFSETQ. The CDR3 has 15 residues. The CDR3: CASSLAGTYIYEQYF. The CDR3 coding sequence is TGCGCCAGCAGCTTGGCCGGGACGTATATCTACGAGCAGTACTTC.

The chain employs TRBV18 and TRBJ2-5; 11 bases fit TRBD1. This CDR3 spans 15 amino acids. Germline CDR1 reads KGHSH; CDR2 reads LQKENI. Trimming cost V 4 bases and J 4 bases; bases outside gene matches: 5. The CDR3 nucleotides are TGTGCCAGCTCACTGATGGACAGGGGGCGAGAGACCCAGTACTTC. It codes for CASSLMDRGRETQYF.

This clonotype was seen ten or more times. The chain employs TRBV28 and TRBJ1-1, with no clear D. V was cut by 8 bases and J by 4 bases, with 8 bases left in between. Germline CDR1 MDHEN, CDR2 SYDVKM. The length of the CDR3 is 11 residues. The CDR3 DNA reads TGTGCCAGCGAATTGGCCACTGAAGCTTTCTTT. Amino acids: CASELATEAFF.

The chain links TRBV6-1 to TRBJ2-2; unclear D gene. Per germline, CDR1 MNHNS and CDR2 SASEGT. Between the trimmed V and J ends, which lost 6 bases and 8 bases, there was a span of 19 bases. CDR3 size: 15 residues. CDR3 loop: CASSVDGPRTGELFF. The DNA of the CDR3 is TGTGCCAGCAGCGTCGACGGACCCCGAACGGGGGAGCTGTTTTTT.

The chain combines TRBV9 with TRBJ1-1, with 7 bases lining up with TRBD1. Germline-derived CDR1 and CDR2 are SGDLS and YYNGEE. This CDR3 contains 15 residues. The V and J ends lost 3 bases and 6 bases, in that order; junction bases with no gene match: 11. CDR3 in DNA: TGTGCCAGCAGCGCCCGCGAGACAGGGTCGGCTGAAGCTTTCTTT. This sequence encodes CASSARETGSAEAFF.

Note on this clonotype: A much larger clone differs from this one at a single base, so this may be a read error. CDR3 region: CASGTPIQATEACF. In DNA form, the CDR3 reads TGTGCCAGCGGGACCCCAATCCAGGCCACTGAAGCTTGCTTT. The chain employs TRBV28 and TRBJ1-1; TRBD1 might be the D (5 bases). Germline values: CDR1 MDHEN, CDR2 SYDVKM. The CDR3 sequence is 14 residues long.

This clonotype appeared many times. The chain is built from TRBV10-3 and TRBJ1-1; D is undetermined. Deletions cut 0 bases from V and 3 bases from J, with 14 bases between. CDR1 and CDR2 (germline): ENHRY, SYGVKD. The CDR3 is made up of 16 amino acids. This CDR3 is CAISESAVLSHTEAFF. In nucleotides, the CDR3 is TGTGCCATCAGTGAGTCGGCAGTCCTATCACACACTGAAGCTTTCTTT.

This clonotype occurred a few times. The V and J genes are TRBV6-2 or TRBV6-3 and TRBJ2-6; 7 bases are shared with TRBD1. Unmatched junction bases numbered 18, after V lost 10 bases and J lost 0 bases. This CDR3 is built from 19 residues. The germline V gene has CDR1 MNHEY and CDR2 SVGEGT. This CDR3 reads CATTSPDYRGISGANVLTF. DNA of the CDR3: TGTGCCACTACGTCCCCGGATTACAGGGGAATCTCTGGGGCCAACGTCCTGACTTTC.

This clonotype was seen a few times. This rearrangement joins TRBV3-1 to TRBJ1-1, with 8 bases that match TRBD1. CDR3 length: 16 amino acids. V shed 3 bases, J shed 7 bases, and the junction held 13 bases outside the gene matches. Germline V lookup: CDR1 LGHDT, CDR2 YNNKEL (reference sequence). The CDR3 is CASSHPRGTGGGEAFF. CDR3 nucleotides: TGTGCCAGCAGCCACCCCAGGGGGACAGGCGGGGGTGAAGCTTTCTTT.

This clonotype was counted at least ten times. This chain uses TRBV10-3 with TRBJ1-6, with D perhaps matching TRBD1 (6 bases). The V gene's germline CDR1 is ENHRY and CDR2 SYGVKD. Trimming shortened V by 0 bases and J by 11 bases, and 8 bases separated the two germline ends. The CDR3 totals 13 residues. CDR3 nucleotides: TGTGCCATCAGTGAGTCGGGGGCTACACCCCTCCACTTT. It codes for CAISESGATPLHF.

Ten or more counts support this clonotype. The rearrangement joins TRBV12-3 or TRBV12-4 to TRBJ2-2; D not certain. V lost 3 bases and J 0 bases, leaving 14 bases between the germline ends. This CDR3 is 17 amino acids long. The CDR3: CASSLSRRLANTGELFF. The CDR3 DNA sequence: TGTGCCAGCAGTTTGTCCCGGCGTCTCGCGAACACCGGGGAGCTGTTTTTT.

In regard to this clonotype: This could be a read error, since a much larger clone is one nucleotide away. The chain has TRBV5-1 and TRBJ2-5, with 9 bases matching TRBD2. The germline V gene encodes CDR1 SGHRS and CDR2 YFSETQ. This CDR3 contains 16 residues. V lost 1 base and J lost 7; bases outside the gene matches: 11. The DNA for the CDR3 is TGCGCCAGCAGCTTGAGATTAGCGGGGGTTGGAGCGACCCAGTACTTC. Its protein product is CASSLRLAGVGATQYF.

This clonotype was counted at least ten times. V usage is TRBV15 and J usage is TRBJ2-5; D unresolved. The CDR3 contains 16 residues. V was trimmed by 0 bases and J by 10 bases, leaving 21 bases between them. The germline V gene encodes CDR1 LNHNV and CDR2 YYDKDF (reference sequence). The chain's CDR3 is CATSRDIESPREGQYF. In DNA form, the CDR3 reads TGTGCCACCAGCAGAGATATAGAGTCACCAAGAGAAGGCCAGTACTTC.

V usage is TRBV6-5 and J usage is TRBJ1-2, with 10 bases that match TRBD1. Germline values: CDR1 MNHEY, CDR2 SVGAGI. The J segment lost 7 bases and the V segment lost 2 bases, leaving 13 bases of the junction unmatched. There are 17 residues in the CDR3. The CDR3 DNA is TGTGCCAGCAGTTACCGAGAGACGACAGGGGGCGATGGTGGCTACACCTTC. Its translation is CASSYRETTGGDGGYTF.

This clonotype was picked up a small number of times. The genes are TRBV2 and TRBJ2-6; D is perhaps TRBD2 (6 bases). Germline assignment: CDR1 SNHLY and CDR2 FYNNEI. V was trimmed by 1 base and J by 0 bases, leaving 22 bases between them. The CDR3 totals 21 residues. DNA for the CDR3: TGTGCCAGCAGTGAAGGGCCACGGGAGTTAAGTTCTAGCTCTGGGGCCAACGTCCTGACTTTC. Amino acid sequence: CASSEGPRELSSSSGANVLTF. Combining the CDR3 with reference TRBV2 and TRBJ2-6 gives the whole variable domain EPEVTQTPSHQVTQMGQEVILRCVPISNHLYFYWYRQILGQKVEFLVSFYNNEISEKSEIFDDQFSVERPDGSNFTLKIRSTKLEDSAMYFCASSEGPRELSSSSGANVLTFGAGSRLTVL.

This clonotype was counted ten times or more. The chain combines TRBV25-1 with TRBJ2-5; 8 bases are shared with TRBD1. Trimming cost V 5 bases and J 5 bases; bases outside gene matches: 7. Germline V gives CDR1 MGHDK, CDR2 SYGVNS. The CDR3 sequence is 14 residues long. The DNA for the CDR3 is TGTGCCAGCAGTCCGGGACAGGCTGTGGAGACCCAGTACTTC. Protein: CASSPGQAVETQYF.

Ten or more counts support this clonotype. The chain couples TRBV15 to TRBJ2-2; 10 bases are a match to TRBD1. CDR3 length: 17 amino acids. J lost 6 bases, V lost 0 bases, and 7 bases had no gene match. Per the germline V gene, CDR1 is LNHNV and CDR2 is YYDKDF (reference sequence). The CDR3 is CATSRDRDRGVAGELFF. CDR3 coding DNA: TGTGCCACCAGCAGAGACCGGGACAGGGGTGTAGCCGGGGAGCTGTTTTTT.

This clonotype showed up many times. This sequence joins TRBV27 and TRBJ1-2; the match to TRBD1 covers 9 bases. Unmatched junction bases numbered 8, after V lost 6 bases and J lost 3 bases. The CDR3 extends over 15 amino acids. Germline values: CDR1 MNHEY, CDR2 SMNVEV (reference sequence). The DNA for the CDR3 is TGTGCCAGCAGAACCGGGACAGGGATGGACTATGGCTACACCTTC. It yields the protein CASRTGTGMDYGYTF.

This clonotype was seen at least ten times. The chain is built from TRBV6-1 and TRBJ2-7; 8 bases line up with TRBD1. V lost 6 bases and J lost 5; bases outside the gene matches: 6. Germline assignment: CDR1 MNHNS and CDR2 SASEGT. The CDR3 has 13 amino acids. CDR3: CASSDRGPNEQYF. CDR3 bases: TGTGCCAGCAGCGACAGGGGACCCAACGAGCAGTACTTC.

Notes on this clonotype: A read error may explain this, as a much larger clone is one base away. The CDR3 bases are TGTGCCAGCAGTTGGACAGGTGCTGTTAGGGAGCAGTGCTTC. Residues: CASSWTGAVREQCF. The chain employs TRBV12-3 or TRBV12-4 and TRBJ2-7; 7 bases map to TRBD1. CDR3 size: 14 residues.

The V call is TRBV5-1, the J call TRBJ2-7; tentatively, D is TRBD1 or TRBD2 (5 bases each). Looked up from germline, CDR1 is SGHRS and CDR2 is YFSETQ. The CDR3 covers 15 residues. V lost 0 bases to trimming and J lost 1 base, with 11 bases between them. The CDR3 DNA follows: TGCGCCAGCAGCTTGGTTTGGGGGTGGTCCTACGAGCAGTACTTC. Amino acid sequence: CASSLVWGWSYEQYF. Filled out from reference TRBV5-1 and TRBJ2-7, the complete variable domain reads KAGVTQTPRYLIKTRGQQVTLSCSPISGHRSVSWYQQTPGQGLQFLFEYFSETQRNKGNFPGRFSGRQFSNSRSEMNVSTLELGDSALYLCASSLVWGWSYEQYFGPGTRLTVT.

The chain recombines TRBV28 with TRBJ2-2; D may be TRBD1 (6 bases). Per germline, CDR1 MDHEN and CDR2 SYDVKM. Deletions cut 6 bases from V and 10 bases from J, with 18 bases between. The CDR3 consists of 14 residues. The CDR3 sequence is CASSPDYRVEELFF. CDR3 bases: TGTGCCAGCAGCCCCGACTACAGGGTCGAGGAGCTGTTTTTT.

This clonotype was recorded many times. The gene calls are TRBV27 and TRBJ2-7; a weak D match, TRBD1 (6 bases). V was pared by 8 bases and J by 5 bases, with 13 bases between. The CDR3 covers 12 residues. CDR1 MNHEY and CDR2 SMNVEV come from the germline V gene (reference sequence). CDR3 sequence: CASGQGGHEQYF. The CDR3 region has the DNA TGTGCCAGCGGACAAGGGGGACACGAGCAGTACTTC.

About this clonotype itself: At one of its ends the junction is not consistent with the germline gene, which may arise from a read error. The CDR3 DNA is TGTGCCACCGGTTCCTACGAGCTGTACTTC. This gives the protein CATGSYELYF. The rearrangement links TRBV6-1 to TRBJ2-7; D not resolved. The CDR3 is 10 residues long. Germline-derived CDR1 and CDR2 are MNHNS and SASEGT.